The sequence of this T cell receptor (beta chain) was determined in a study of T cell repertoires in cytomegalovirus infection. Study details: Recently identified HLA-C-restricted and well-studied HLA-B-restricted CMV epitopes were used. It was the public TCR beta signatures that indicated both CMV infection and matching HLA type.

One entry per CDR3 protein results from TCRdb running MiXCR on the reads. This table has 51,000 or so distinct CDR3 sequences, around 20% appearing once. With V trimmed by 4 bases and J by 2 bases, 7 bases remained unmatched. The CDR3 extends over 17 amino acids. CDR1 is SGHTA and CDR2 is FQGNSA in the germline V gene. This clonotype was seen more than once but under ten times. Antigen specificity is unknown. Findings of the study overall: There were HLA-C-restricted CMV-specific TCR beta clonotypes dominating the ex vivo response.

The J gene is TRBJ2-7, the V gene TRBV7-2, with 14 bases that match TRBD2. The clonotype comes from a human donor in good health (CMV status not recorded). Some clones in this sample may be carry-over from other donors' samples. Material: CD8+ T cells from cultured PBMCs, obtained from culture after CMV antigen stimulation. The DNA of the CDR3 is TGTGCCAGCAGCTCCGCCTCGACTAGCGGGGGGGCCTACGAGCAGTACTTC. As protein: CASSSASTSGGAYEQYF.